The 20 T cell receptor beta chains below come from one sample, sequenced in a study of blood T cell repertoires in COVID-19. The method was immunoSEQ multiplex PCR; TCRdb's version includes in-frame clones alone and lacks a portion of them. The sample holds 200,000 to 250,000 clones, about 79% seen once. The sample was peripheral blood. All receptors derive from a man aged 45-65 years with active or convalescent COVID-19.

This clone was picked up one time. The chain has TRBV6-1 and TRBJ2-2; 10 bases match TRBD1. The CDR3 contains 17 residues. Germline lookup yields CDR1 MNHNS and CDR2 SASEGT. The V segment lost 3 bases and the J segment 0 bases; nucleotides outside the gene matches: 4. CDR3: CASSEAGTGANTGELFF. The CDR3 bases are TGTGCCAGCAGTGAGGCCGGGACAGGGGCGAACACCGGGGAGCTGTTTTTT.

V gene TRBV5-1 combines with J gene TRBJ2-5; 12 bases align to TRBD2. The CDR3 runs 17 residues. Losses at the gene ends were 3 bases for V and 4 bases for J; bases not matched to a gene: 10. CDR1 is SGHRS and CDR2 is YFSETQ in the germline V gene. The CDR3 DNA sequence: TGCGCCAGCAGCTCCGCGACTAGCGGGGGCTGGGGAGAGACCCAGTACTTC. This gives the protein CASSSATSGGWGETQYF.

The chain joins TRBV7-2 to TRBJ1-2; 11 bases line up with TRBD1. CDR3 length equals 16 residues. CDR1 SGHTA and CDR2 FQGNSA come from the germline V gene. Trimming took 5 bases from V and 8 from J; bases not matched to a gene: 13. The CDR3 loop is CASSPGTGTGGRGYTF. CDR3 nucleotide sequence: TGTGCCAGCAGCCCGGGTACCGGGACAGGGGGTAGGGGCTACACCTTC.

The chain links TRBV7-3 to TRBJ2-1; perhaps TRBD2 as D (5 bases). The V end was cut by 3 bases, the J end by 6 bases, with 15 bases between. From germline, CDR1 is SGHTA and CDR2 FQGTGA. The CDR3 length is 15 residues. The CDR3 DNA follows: TGTGCCAGCAGCTTCTCTGGACTCCTCCCCAATGAGCAGTTCTTC. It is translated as CASSFSGLLPNEQFF.

This chain's CDR3 is CASSLVSYPGTQYF. The CDR3 DNA reads TGTGCCAGCAGCTTAGTTTCCTATCCAGGAACCCAGTACTTC. The chain carries TRBV7-2 and TRBJ2-5; no reliable D call. Germline CDR1 reads SGHTA; CDR2 reads FQGNSA. The CDR3 loop spans 14 amino acids. Between the trimmed V and J ends, which lost 1 base and 8 bases, there was a span of 14 bases.

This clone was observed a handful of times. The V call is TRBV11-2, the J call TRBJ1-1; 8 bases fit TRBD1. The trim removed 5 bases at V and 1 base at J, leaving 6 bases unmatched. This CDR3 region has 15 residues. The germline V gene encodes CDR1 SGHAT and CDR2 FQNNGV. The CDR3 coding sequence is TGTGCCAGCAGCAGAACTGACAGGGGGAACACTGAAGCTTTCTTT. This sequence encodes CASSRTDRGNTEAFF.

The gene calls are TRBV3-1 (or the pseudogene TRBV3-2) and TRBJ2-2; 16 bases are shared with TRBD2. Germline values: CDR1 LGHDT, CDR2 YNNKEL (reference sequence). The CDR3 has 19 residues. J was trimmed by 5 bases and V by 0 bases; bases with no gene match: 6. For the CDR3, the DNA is TGTGCCAGCAGCCAAGAGGGCCCGGGACTAGCGGGAGGGACCGGGGAGCTGTTTTTT. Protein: CASSQEGPGLAGGTGELFF.

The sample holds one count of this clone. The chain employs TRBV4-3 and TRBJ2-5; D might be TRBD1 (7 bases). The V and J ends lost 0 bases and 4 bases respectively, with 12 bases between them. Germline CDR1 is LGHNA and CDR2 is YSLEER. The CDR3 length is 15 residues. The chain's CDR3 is CASSQDWRGRETQYF. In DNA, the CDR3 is TGCGCCAGCAGCCAAGATTGGAGGGGGCGAGAGACCCAGTACTTC.

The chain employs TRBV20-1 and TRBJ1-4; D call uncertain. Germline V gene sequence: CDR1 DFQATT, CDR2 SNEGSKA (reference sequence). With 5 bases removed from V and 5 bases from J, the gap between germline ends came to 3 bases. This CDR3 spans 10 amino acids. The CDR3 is CSAQNEKLFF. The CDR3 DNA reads TGCAGTGCTCAAAATGAAAAACTGTTTTTT.

The CDR3 protein is CASSLQGVDQPQHF. The CDR3 DNA reads as TGTGCCAGCAGTTTGCAGGGGGTGGATCAGCCCCAGCATTTT. The chain couples TRBV28 to TRBJ1-5; 7 bases line up with TRBD1. The length of the CDR3 is 14 residues. Germline CDR1 reads MDHEN; CDR2 reads SYDVKM. V trimming: 3 bases; J trimming: 5 bases; junction bases outside the gene matches: 4.

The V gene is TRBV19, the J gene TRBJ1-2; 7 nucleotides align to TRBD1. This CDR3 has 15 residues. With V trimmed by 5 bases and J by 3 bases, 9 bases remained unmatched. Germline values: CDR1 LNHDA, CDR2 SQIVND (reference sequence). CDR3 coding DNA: TGTGCCAGTAGTCCCGCCCGGACAGGAGACTATGGCTACACCTTC. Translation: CASSPARTGDYGYTF.

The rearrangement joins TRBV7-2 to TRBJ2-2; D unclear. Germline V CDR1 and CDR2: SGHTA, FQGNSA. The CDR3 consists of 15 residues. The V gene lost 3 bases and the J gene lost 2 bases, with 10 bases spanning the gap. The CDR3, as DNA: TGTGCCAGCAGCTTTCGGGTGGAAAACACCGGGGAGCTGTTTTTT. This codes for CASSFRVENTGELFF.

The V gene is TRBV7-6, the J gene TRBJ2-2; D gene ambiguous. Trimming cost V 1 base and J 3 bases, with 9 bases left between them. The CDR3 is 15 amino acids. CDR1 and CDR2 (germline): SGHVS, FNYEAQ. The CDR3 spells CASSLVVSDTGELFF. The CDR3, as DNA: TGTGCCAGCAGCTTAGTTGTCTCCGACACCGGGGAGCTGTTTTTT.

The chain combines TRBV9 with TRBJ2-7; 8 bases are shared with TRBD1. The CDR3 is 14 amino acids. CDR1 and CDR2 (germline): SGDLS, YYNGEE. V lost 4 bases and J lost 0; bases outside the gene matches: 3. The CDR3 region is CASSPQGASYEQYF. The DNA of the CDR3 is TGTGCCAGCAGCCCCCAGGGGGCCTCCTACGAGCAGTACTTC.

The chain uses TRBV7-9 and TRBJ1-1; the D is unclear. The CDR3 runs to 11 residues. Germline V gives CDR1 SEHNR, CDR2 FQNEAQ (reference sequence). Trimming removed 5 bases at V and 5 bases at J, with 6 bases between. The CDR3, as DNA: TGTGCCAGCAGCCCCGGGACTGAAGCTTTCTTT. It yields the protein CASSPGTEAFF.

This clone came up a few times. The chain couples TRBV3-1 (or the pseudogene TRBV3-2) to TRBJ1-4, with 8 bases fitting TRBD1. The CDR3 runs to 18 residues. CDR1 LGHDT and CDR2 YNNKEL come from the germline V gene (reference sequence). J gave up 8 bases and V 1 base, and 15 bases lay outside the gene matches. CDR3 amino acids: CASSQGNSGTGGWEKLFF. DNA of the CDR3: TGTGCCAGCAGCCAAGGCAACTCCGGGACAGGAGGTTGGGAAAAACTGTTTTTT.

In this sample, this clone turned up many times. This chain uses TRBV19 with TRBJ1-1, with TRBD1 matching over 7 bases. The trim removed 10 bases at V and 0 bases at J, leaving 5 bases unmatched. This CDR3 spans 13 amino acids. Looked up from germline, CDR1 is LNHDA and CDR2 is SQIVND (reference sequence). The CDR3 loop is CAISDRMNTEAFF. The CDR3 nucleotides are TGTGCCATTTCGGACAGGATGAACACTGAAGCTTTCTTT.

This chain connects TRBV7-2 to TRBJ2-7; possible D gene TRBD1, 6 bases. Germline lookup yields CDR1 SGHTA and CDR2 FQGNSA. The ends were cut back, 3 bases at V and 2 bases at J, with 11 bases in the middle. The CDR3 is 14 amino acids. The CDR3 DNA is TGTGCCAGCAGCTTGGGGACACCACCCTACGAGCAGTACGTC. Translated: CASSLGTPPYEQYV.

The CDR3 sequence is CASSPKGPTSGEGGHYNEQFF. CDR3 sequence (DNA): TGCGCCAGCAGCCCAAAGGGCCCGACTAGCGGGGAGGGGGGCCACTACAATGAGCAGTTCTTC. The J gene is TRBJ2-1, the V gene TRBV4-3; 11 bases map to TRBD2. The CDR3 has 21 amino acids. CDR1 LGHNA and CDR2 YSLEER come from the germline V gene. The trim removed 4 bases at V and 3 bases at J, leaving 20 bases unmatched.

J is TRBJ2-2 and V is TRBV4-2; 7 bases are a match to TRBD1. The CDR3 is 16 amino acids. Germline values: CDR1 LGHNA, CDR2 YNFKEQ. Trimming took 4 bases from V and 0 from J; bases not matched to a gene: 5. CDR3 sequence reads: CASSLPGGSNTGELFF. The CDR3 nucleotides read TGTGCCAGCAGCCTTCCAGGGGGTTCGAACACCGGGGAGCTGTTTTTT.